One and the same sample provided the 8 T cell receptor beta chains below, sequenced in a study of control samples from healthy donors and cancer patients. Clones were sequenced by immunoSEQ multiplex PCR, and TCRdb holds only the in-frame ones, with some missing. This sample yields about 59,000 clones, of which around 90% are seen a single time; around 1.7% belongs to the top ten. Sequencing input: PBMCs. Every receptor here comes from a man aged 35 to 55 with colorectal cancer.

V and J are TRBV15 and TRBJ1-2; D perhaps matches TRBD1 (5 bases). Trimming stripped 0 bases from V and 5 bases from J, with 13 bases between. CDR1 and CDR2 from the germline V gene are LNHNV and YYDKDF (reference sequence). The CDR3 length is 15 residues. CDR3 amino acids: CATSRDGTGGYGYTF. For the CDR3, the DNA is TGTGCCACCAGCAGAGACGGGACGGGGGGGTATGGCTACACCTTC. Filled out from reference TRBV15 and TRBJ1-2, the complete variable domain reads DAMVIQNPRYQVTQFGKPVTLSCSQTLNHNVMYWYQQKSSQAPKLLFHYYDKDFNNEADTPDNFQSRRPNTSFCFLDIRSPGLGDTAMYLCATSRDGTGGYGYTFGSGTRLTVV.

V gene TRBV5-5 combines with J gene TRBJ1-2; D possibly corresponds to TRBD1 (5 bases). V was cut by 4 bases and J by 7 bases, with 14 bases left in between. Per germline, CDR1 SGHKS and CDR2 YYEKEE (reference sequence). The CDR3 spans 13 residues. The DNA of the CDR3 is TGTGCCAGCAGCACCTGGACGGGGGGTGGCTACACCTTC. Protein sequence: CASSTWTGGGYTF.

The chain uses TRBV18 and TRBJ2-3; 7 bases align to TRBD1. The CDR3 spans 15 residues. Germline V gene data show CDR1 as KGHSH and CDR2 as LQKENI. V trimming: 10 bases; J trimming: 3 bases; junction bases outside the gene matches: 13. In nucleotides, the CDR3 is TGTGCCACAACCCGGGTGACAGGGAAAACAGATACGCAGTATTTT. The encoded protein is CATTRVTGKTDTQYF.

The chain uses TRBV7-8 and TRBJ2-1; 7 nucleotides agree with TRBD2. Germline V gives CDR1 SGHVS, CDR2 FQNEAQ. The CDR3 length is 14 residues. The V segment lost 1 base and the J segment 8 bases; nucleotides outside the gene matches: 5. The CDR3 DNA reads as TGTGCCAGCAGCTTAGTCTTGGCGGGGGATGAGCAGTTCTTC. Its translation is CASSLVLAGDEQFF.

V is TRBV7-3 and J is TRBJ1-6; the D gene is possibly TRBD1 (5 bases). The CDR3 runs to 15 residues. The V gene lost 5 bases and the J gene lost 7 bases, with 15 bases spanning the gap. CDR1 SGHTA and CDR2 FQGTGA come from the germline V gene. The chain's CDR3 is CASSRSGARNSPLHF. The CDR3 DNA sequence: TGTGCCAGCAGCCGATCCGGGGCTAGGAATTCACCCCTCCACTTT.

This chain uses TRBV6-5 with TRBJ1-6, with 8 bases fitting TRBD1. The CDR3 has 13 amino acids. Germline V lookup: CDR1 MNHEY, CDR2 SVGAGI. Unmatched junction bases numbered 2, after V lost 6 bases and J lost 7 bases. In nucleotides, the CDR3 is TGTGCCAGCAGACAGGGGGGCAATTCACCCCTCCACTTT. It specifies CASRQGGNSPLHF.

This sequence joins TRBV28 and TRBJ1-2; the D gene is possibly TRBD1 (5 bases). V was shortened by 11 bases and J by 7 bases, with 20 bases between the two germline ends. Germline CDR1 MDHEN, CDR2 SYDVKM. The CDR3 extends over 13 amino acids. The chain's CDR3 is CALRERMGLGYTF. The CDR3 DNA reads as TGTGCCTTACGGGAGAGGATGGGGCTTGGCTACACCTTC.

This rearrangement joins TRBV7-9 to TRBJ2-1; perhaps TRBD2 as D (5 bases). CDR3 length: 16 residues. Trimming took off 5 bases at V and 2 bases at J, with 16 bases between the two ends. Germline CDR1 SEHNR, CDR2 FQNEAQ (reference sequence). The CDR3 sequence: CASSPLAGGTYNEQFF. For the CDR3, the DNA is TGTGCCAGCAGCCCATTGGCGGGCGGCACCTACAATGAGCAGTTCTTC.